The source of this T cell receptor (beta chain) is a study of regulatory T cells in long-lasting Graves disease. General study results and limits: TCR diversity was lower in persistent than newly diagnosed Graves' disease. Favoring TRBV28, TRBJ1-2 and TRBJ2-5 was a feature seen in persistent disease. Patients with persistent disease shared roughly 3,000 public clonotypes, outpacing the roughly 1,000 shared by new patients.

As for time point: newly diagnosed GD, antithyroid drugs for less than 3 months. Scientists built the TCR library using RNA that was extracted from PBMCs. Looked up from germline, CDR1 is SEHNR and CDR2 is FQNEAQ (reference sequence). This CDR3 is built from 13 residues. V dropped 5 bases and J dropped 2 bases, with 9 bases sitting between them. Remarks on this clonotype: What it binds is unknown.

Arm-PCR of CDR3 regions with iRepertoire HTBI primers generated TCR beta libraries. From the multiplex PCR reads, TCRdb called clonotypes with MiXCR, one entry per CDR3 protein. This sample yields roughly 410,000 distinct CDR3 sequences, of which over 14% are seen a single time; roughly 8% belongs to the top ten. This sample also belongs to another study, concerning T cells in Graves' hyperthyroidism and ophthalmopathy.

This chain connects TRBV7-9 to TRBJ2-5, with D perhaps TRBD2 (6 bases). The sample in question was peripheral blood mononuclear cells (PBMCs), obtained at new diagnosis, from a patient treated with antithyroid drugs. The sequence derives from a woman aged 40 to 50 with Graves disease. CDR3 protein: CASSQAGQETQYF. The CDR3 nucleotides are TGTGCCAGCAGCCAAGCGGGTCAAGAGACCCAGTACTTC.